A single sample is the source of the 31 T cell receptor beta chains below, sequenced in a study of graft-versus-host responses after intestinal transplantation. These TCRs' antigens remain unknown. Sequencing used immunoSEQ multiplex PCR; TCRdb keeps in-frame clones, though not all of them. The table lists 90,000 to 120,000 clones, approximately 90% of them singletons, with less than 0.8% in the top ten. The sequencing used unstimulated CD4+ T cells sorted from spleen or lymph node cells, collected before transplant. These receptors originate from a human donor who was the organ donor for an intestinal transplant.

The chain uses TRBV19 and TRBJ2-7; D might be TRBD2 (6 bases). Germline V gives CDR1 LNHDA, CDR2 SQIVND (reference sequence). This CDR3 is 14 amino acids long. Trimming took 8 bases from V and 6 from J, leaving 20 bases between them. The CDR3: CASSPIWEVSEQYF. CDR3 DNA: TGTGCCAGTTCTCCGATCTGGGAGGTTAGCGAGCAGTACTTC.

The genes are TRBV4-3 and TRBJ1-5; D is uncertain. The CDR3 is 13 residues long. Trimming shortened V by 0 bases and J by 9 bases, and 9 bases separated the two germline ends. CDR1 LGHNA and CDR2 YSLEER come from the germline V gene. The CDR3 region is CASSQDRSRPQHF. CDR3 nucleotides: TGCGCCAGCAGCCAAGACCGAAGCCGGCCCCAGCATTTT.

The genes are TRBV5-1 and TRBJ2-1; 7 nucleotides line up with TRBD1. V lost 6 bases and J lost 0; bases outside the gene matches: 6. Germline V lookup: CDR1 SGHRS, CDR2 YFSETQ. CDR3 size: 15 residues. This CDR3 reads CASTEGQSSYNEQFF. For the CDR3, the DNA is TGCGCCAGCACCGAGGGACAGAGCTCCTACAATGAGCAGTTCTTC.

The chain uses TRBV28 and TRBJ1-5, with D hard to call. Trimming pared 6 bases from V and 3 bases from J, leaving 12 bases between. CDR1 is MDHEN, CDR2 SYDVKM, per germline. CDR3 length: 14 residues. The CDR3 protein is CASRPGTANQPQHF. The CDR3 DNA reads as TGTGCCAGCAGACCCGGAACAGCCAATCAGCCCCAGCATTTT.

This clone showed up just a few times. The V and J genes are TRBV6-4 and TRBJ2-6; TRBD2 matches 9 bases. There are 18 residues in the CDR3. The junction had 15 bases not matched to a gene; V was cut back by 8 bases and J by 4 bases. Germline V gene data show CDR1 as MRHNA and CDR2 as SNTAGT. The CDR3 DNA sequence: TGTGCCAGCCAGGCCCGGGTTAGCGGGAGAGGAGGGGCCAACGTCCTGACTTTC. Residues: CASQARVSGRGGANVLTF.

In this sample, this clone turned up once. CDR3 coding DNA: TGCAGCGTTGAGTTTAGGACTCACAATGTGGGCACTGAAGCTTTCTTT. Protein product: CSVEFRTHNVGTEAFF. The chain is built from TRBV29-1 and TRBJ1-1; D unclear. In germline, CDR1 is SQVTM, CDR2 ANQGSEA. CDR3 length: 16 amino acids. Trimming shortened V by 3 bases and J by 4 bases, and 21 bases separated the two germline ends. The whole variable domain, remainder taken from reference TRBV29-1 and TRBJ1-1, is SAVISQKPSRDICQRGTSLTIQCQVDSQVTMMFWYRQQPGQSLTLIATANQGSEATYESGFVIDKFPISRPNLTFSTLTVSNMSPEDSSIYLCSVEFRTHNVGTEAFFGQGTRLTVV.

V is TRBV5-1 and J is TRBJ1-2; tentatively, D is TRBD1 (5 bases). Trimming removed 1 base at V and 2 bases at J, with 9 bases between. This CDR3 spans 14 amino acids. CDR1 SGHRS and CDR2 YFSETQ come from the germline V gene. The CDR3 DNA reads TGCGCCAGCAGCTTGTCCGGGGCCAACTATGGCTACACCTTC. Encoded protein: CASSLSGANYGYTF.

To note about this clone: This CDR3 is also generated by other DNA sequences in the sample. In nucleotides, the CDR3 is TGTGCCAGCAGCGCTACAGGTCTGGGGATTGCTGAAGCTTTCTTT. Translation: CASSATGLGIAEAFF. The chain couples TRBV7-9 to TRBJ1-1; maybe TRBD1 (5 bases). CDR3 length equals 15 residues. Germline V lookup: CDR1 SEHNR, CDR2 FQNEAQ (reference sequence). Trimming shortened V by 5 bases and J by 6 bases, and 19 bases separated the two germline ends.

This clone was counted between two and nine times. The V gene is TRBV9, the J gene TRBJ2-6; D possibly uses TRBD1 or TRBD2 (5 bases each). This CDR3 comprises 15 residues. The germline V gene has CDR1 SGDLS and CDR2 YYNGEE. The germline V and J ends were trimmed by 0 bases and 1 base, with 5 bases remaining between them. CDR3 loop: CASSVGGSGANVLTF. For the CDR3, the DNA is TGTGCCAGCAGCGTAGGGGGGTCTGGGGCCAACGTCCTGACTTTC.

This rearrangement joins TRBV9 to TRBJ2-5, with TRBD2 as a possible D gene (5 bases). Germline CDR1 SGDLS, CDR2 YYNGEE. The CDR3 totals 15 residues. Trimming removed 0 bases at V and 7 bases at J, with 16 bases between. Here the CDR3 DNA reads TGTGCCAGCAGCGTAGCCGAGGGAAGCACGGGGACCCAGTACTTC. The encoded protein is CASSVAEGSTGTQYF.

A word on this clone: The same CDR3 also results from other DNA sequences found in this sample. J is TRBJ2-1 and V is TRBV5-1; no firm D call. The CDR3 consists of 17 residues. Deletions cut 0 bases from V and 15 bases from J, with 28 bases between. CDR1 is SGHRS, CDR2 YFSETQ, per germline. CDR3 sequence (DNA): TGCGCCAGCAGCTTGGGACCCCCGGGTCCCCAAGCGAGGACGCCGTTCTTC. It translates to CASSLGPPGPQARTPFF.

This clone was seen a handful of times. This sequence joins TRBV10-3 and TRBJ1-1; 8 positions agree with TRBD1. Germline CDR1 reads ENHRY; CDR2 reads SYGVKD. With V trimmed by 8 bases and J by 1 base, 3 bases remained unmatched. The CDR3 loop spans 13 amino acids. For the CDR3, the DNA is TGTGCCATCGTCGGGACAGGGAACACTGAAGCTTTCTTT. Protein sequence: CAIVGTGNTEAFF.

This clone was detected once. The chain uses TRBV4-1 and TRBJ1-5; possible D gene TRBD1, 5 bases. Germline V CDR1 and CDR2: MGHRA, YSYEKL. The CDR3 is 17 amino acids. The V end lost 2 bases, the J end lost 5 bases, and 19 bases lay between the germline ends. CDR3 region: CASSQLVGRGNYQPQHF. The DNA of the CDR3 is TGCGCCAGCAGCCAACTTGTGGGACGGGGGAACTATCAGCCCCAGCATTTT.

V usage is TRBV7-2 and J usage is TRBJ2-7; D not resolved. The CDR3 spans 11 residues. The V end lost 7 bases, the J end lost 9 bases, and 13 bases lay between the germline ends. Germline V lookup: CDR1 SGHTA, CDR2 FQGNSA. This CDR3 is CASTLGRLQYF. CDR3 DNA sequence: TGTGCCAGCACCCTCGGGCGTCTGCAGTACTTC.

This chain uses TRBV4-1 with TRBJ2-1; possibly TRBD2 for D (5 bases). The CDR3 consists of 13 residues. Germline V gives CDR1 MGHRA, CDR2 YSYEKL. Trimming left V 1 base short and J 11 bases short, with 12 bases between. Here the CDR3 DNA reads TGCGCCAGCAGCCAAGCAGAGACTACCCAGCAGTTCTTC. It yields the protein CASSQAETTQQFF.

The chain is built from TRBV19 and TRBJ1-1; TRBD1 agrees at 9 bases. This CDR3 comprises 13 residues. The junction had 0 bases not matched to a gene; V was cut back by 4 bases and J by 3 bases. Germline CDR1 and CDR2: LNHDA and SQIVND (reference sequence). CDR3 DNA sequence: TGTGCCAGTAGTAGGACAGGGGACACTGAAGCTTTCTTT. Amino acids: CASSRTGDTEAFF.

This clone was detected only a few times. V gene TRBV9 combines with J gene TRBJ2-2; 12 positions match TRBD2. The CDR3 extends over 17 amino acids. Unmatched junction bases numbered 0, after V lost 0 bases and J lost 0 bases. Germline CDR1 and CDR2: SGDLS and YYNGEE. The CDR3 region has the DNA TGTGCCAGCAGCGTAGGACTAGCGGGGGCGAACACCGGGGAGCTGTTTTTT. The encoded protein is CASSVGLAGANTGELFF. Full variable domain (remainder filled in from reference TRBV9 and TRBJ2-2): DSGVTQTPKHLITATGQRVTLRCSPRSGDLSVYWYQQSLDQGLQFLIQYYNGEERAKGNILERFSAQQFPDLHSELNLSSLELGDSALYFCASSVGLAGANTGELFFGEGSRLTVL.

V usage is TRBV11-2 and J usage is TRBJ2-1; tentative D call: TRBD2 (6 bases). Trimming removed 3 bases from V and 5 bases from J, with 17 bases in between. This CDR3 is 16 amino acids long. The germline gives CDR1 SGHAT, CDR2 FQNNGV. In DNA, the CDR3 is TGTGCCAGCAGCTTCCATGAACGGGAGTTGGACAATGAGCAGTTCTTC. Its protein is CASSFHERELDNEQFF.

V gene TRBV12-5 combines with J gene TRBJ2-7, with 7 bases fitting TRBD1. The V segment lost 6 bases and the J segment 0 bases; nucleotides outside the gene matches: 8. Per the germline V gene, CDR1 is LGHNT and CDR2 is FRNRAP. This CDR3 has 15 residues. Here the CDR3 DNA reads TGTGCTAGTGGCAGTGGACAGGTAGGCTCCTACGAGCAGTACTTC. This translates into CASGSGQVGSYEQYF.

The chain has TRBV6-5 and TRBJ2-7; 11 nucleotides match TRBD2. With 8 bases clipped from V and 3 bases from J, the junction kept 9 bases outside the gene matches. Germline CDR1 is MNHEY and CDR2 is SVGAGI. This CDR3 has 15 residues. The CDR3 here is CASSSPGLAVYEQYF. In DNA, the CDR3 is TGTGCCAGCTCTTCACCGGGACTAGCGGTCTACGAGCAGTACTTC.

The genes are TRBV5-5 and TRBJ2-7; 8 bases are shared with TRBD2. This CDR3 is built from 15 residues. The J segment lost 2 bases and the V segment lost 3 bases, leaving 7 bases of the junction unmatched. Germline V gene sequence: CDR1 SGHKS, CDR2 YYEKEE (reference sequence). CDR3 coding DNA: TGTGCCAGCAGCTCAACTAGCGGAAGACCCTACGAGCAGTACTTC. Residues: CASSSTSGRPYEQYF.

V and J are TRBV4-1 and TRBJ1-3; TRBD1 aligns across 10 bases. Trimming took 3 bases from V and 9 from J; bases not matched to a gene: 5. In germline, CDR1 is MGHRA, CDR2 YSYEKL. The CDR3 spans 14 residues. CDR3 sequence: CASSQGGQGRTIYF. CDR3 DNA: TGCGCCAGCAGCCAGGGGGGACAGGGGCGCACCATATATTTT.

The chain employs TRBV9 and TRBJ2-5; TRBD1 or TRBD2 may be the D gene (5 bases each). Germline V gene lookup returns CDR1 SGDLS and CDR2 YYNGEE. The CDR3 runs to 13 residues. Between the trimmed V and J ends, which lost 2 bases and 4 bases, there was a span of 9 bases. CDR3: CASSVGPGETQYF. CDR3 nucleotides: TGTGCCAGCAGCGTGGGACCCGGAGAGACCCAGTACTTC. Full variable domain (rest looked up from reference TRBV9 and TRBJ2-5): DSGVTQTPKHLITATGQRVTLRCSPRSGDLSVYWYQQSLDQGLQFLIQYYNGEERAKGNILERFSAQQFPDLHSELNLSSLELGDSALYFCASSVGPGETQYFGPGTRLLVL.

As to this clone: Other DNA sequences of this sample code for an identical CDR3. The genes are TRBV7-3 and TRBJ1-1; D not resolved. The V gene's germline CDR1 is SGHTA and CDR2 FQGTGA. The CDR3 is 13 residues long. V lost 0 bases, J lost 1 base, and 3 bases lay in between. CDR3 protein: CASSLTGNTEAFF. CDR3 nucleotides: TGTGCCAGCAGCTTAACTGGGAACACTGAAGCTTTCTTT.

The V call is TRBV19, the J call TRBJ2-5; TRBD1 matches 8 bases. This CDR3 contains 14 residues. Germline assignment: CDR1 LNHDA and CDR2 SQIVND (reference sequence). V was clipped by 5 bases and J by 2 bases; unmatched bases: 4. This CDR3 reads CASSVRTGQETQYF. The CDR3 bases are TGTGCCAGTAGTGTCCGGACAGGGCAAGAGACCCAGTACTTC.

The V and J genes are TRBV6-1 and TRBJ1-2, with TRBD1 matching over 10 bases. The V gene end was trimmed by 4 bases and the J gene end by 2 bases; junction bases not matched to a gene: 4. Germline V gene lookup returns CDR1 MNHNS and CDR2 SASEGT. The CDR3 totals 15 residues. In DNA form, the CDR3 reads TGTGCCAGCAGTGCCAGGACAGGGGGAAACTATGGCTACACCTTC. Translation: CASSARTGGNYGYTF.

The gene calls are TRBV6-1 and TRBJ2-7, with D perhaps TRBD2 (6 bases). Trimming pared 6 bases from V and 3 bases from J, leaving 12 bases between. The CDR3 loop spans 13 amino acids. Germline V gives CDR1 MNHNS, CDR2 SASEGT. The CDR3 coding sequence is TGTGCCAGCAGGCGGGACGTAGGCTACGAGCAGTACTTC. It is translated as CASRRDVGYEQYF.

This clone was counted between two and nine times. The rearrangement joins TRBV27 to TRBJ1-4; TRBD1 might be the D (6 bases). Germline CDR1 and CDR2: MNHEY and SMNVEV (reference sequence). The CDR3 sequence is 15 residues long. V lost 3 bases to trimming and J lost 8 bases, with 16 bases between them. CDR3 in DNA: TGTGCCAGCAGTTTGAGGACAGCCTCGGGCGAAAAACTGTTTTTT. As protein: CASSLRTASGEKLFF.

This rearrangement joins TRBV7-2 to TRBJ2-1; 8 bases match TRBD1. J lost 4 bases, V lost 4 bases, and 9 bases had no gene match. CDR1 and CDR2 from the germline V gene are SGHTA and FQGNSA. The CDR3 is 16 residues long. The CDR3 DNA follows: TGTGCCAGCAGCTCAGGACAGGGAGGCGGATACAATGAGCAGTTCTTC. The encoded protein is CASSSGQGGGYNEQFF.

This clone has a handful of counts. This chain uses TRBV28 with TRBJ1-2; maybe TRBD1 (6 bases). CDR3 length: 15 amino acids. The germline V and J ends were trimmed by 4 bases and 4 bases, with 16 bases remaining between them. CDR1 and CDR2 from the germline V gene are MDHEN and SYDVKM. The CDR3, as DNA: TGTGCCAGCAGTTACGCTAGGGGGGGGCGCTATGGCTACACCTTC. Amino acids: CASSYARGGRYGYTF.

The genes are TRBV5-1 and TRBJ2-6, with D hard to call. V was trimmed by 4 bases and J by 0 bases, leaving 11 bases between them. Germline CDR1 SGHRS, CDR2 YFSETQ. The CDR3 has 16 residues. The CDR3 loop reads CASSGQVISGANVLTF. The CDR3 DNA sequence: TGCGCCAGCAGCGGGCAGGTCATCTCTGGGGCCAACGTCCTGACTTTC.